This T cell receptor (beta chain) was observed in a study of regulatory T cells in long-lasting Graves disease. The time point was: newly diagnosed GD, antithyroid drugs for less than 3 months. Construction of the TCR library relied on RNA isolated from PBMCs. Construction of TCR beta libraries relied on iRepertoire HTBI primers and on Arm-PCR targeting CDR3 regions. One entry per CDR3 protein, called by TCRdb with MiXCR from the multiplex PCR reads. The sample records about 530,000 distinct CDR3 sequences, 15% to 20% being singletons. The same data also went into a second study, on T cells in Graves' hyperthyroidism and ophthalmopathy.

This clonotype was obtained from a woman aged 35-65 years with Graves disease. The sequences come from peripheral blood mononuclear cells (PBMCs), collected at new diagnosis, from a patient treated with antithyroid drugs.

Here the CDR3 DNA reads TGTGCCAGCAGCTTAGCACCTACAGGGATATTGGACACTGAAGCTTTCTTT. As protein: CASSLAPTGILDTEAFF. The rearrangement uses TRBV7-2 and TRBJ1-1; a possible D gene is TRBD1 (6 bases). The germline gives CDR1 SGHTA, CDR2 FQGNSA. Trimming took 0 bases from V and 3 from J, leaving 17 bases between them. The CDR3 runs 17 residues.